These 30 T cell receptor beta chains were sequenced from one sample in a study of T cells in localized non-small cell lung cancer. Some clones are missing from TCRdb's copy, which holds only in-frame ones; the method was immunoSEQ multiplex PCR. The sample holds approximately 9,000 clones, 90% to 95% seen once. The sequenced sample was peripheral blood, obtained before any cancer treatment. These receptors were obtained from a woman aged 35 to 69 with stage I squamous cell lung carcinoma.

The chain has TRBV7-9 and TRBJ1-4; D possibly corresponds to TRBD1 (5 bases). Per the germline V gene, CDR1 is SEHNR and CDR2 is FQNEAQ (reference sequence). Trimming cost V 3 bases and J 3 bases, with 11 bases left between them. The CDR3 is 15 amino acids. The CDR3 nucleotides are TGTGCCAGCAGCTTGGGGGACGGAGCTAATGAAAAACTGTTTTTT. It encodes CASSLGDGANEKLFF.

The chain links TRBV2 to TRBJ1-1, with 8 bases lining up with TRBD1. CDR3 size: 14 residues. Germline CDR1 reads SNHLY; CDR2 reads FYNNEI. Trimming removed 7 bases from V and 0 bases from J; junction bases left unmatched: 4. The CDR3 region has the DNA TGTGCCAGCACAGGGGGCTCCATGAACACTGAAGCTTTCTTT. It codes for CASTGGSMNTEAFF.

V usage is TRBV7-2 and J usage is TRBJ1-4, with 9 bases matching TRBD1. V trimming: 4 bases; J trimming: 4 bases; junction bases outside the gene matches: 1. The CDR3 spans 14 residues. Germline V lookup: CDR1 SGHTA, CDR2 FQGNSA. The CDR3 here is CASSSTGGNEKLFF. Here the CDR3 DNA reads TGTGCCAGCAGCTCGACAGGGGGTAATGAAAAACTGTTTTTT.

This clone was seen a single time. The V and J genes are TRBV6-5 and TRBJ1-1, with D perhaps matching TRBD1 (6 bases). Germline CDR1 and CDR2: MNHEY and SVGAGI. V was shortened by 4 bases and J by 4 bases, with 16 bases between the two germline ends. This CDR3 has 15 residues. The CDR3 protein is CASSSPEGVGTEAFF. DNA for the CDR3: TGTGCCAGCAGTTCCCCGGAGGGGGTGGGCACTGAAGCTTTCTTT.

The rearrangement links TRBV10-2 to TRBJ1-1; D ambiguous. The V gene's germline CDR1 is WSHSY and CDR2 SAAADI. The CDR3 is 13 amino acids. V lost 7 bases and J lost 6, with 15 bases in between. The CDR3 sequence: CASTRTKLAEAFF. The CDR3 DNA reads as TGCGCCAGCACAAGGACTAAATTAGCTGAAGCTTTCTTT.

This clone was seen once. The chain links TRBV4-2 to TRBJ1-1; a weak D match, TRBD1 (6 bases). Trimming took 2 bases from V and 6 from J, leaving 7 bases between them. Germline-derived CDR1 and CDR2 are LGHNA and YNFKEQ. The CDR3 has 12 residues. This CDR3 reads CASSQNRAEAFF. CDR3 DNA sequence: TGTGCCAGCAGCCAAAACAGGGCTGAAGCTTTCTTT.

J is TRBJ1-6 and V is TRBV27; no reliable D call. The V and J ends lost 8 bases and 10 bases respectively, with 18 bases between them. CDR1 and CDR2 (germline): MNHEY, SMNVEV (reference sequence). The CDR3 sequence is 14 residues long. The CDR3 nucleotides read TGTGCCAGCCGGATTGGGGTTTTGGACTCACCCCTCCACTTT. Amino acid sequence: CASRIGVLDSPLHF.

This chain joins TRBV5-1 and TRBJ1-6; TRBD1 might be the D (5 bases). From germline, CDR1 is SGHRS and CDR2 YFSETQ. The V and J ends lost 0 bases and 10 bases respectively, with 11 bases between them. This CDR3 is built from 14 residues. For the CDR3, the DNA is TGCGCCAGCAGCTTGGAGGGGAGAGACTCACCCCTCCACTTT. Its protein is CASSLEGRDSPLHF.

The rearrangement links TRBV27 to TRBJ2-7, with unresolved D. CDR3 length equals 14 residues. Germline CDR1 and CDR2: MNHEY and SMNVEV (reference sequence). V lost 8 bases, J lost 2 bases, and 16 bases lay in between. For the CDR3, the DNA is TGTGCCAGCCGCTCCCCAGTGGGTCCCTACGAGCAGTACTTC. Its translation: CASRSPVGPYEQYF.

This chain connects TRBV30 to TRBJ1-5, with 10 bases aligning to TRBD1. CDR1 and CDR2 (germline): GTSNPN, SVGIG (reference sequence). This CDR3 spans 16 amino acids. With V trimmed by 0 bases and J by 2 bases, 4 bases remained unmatched. CDR3 protein: CAWSVSGTGGNQPQHF. The CDR3 nucleotides read TGTGCCTGGAGTGTAAGCGGGACAGGGGGCAATCAGCCCCAGCATTTT. Filled out from reference TRBV30 and TRBJ1-5, the complete variable domain reads SQTIHQWPATLVQPVGSPLSLECTVEGTSNPNLYWYRQAAGRGLQLLFYSVGIGQISSEVPQNLSASRPQDRQFILSSKKLLLSDSGFYLCAWSVSGTGGNQPQHFGDGTRLSIL.

The chain has TRBV5-5 and TRBJ1-2, with a possible D match to TRBD1 (6 bases). With 0 bases removed from V and 0 bases from J, the gap between germline ends came to 12 bases. This CDR3 comprises 16 residues. Germline V gene sequence: CDR1 SGHKS, CDR2 YYEKEE (reference sequence). CDR3 nucleotides: TGTGCCAGCAGCTTGGAACAGGGAAGATCTAACTATGGCTACACCTTC. Its protein is CASSLEQGRSNYGYTF.

CDR3 sequence (DNA): TGTGCCAGCAGTTACGTCAGACAAGAGACCCAGTACTTC. This translates into CASSYVRQETQYF. The V gene is TRBV6-5, the J gene TRBJ2-5; D is undetermined. The CDR3 is 13 amino acids. V was clipped by 2 bases and J by 2 bases, with 6 bases between them. Germline V gives CDR1 MNHEY, CDR2 SVGAGI.

The V gene is TRBV15, the J gene TRBJ1-5, with 11 bases identical to TRBD1. The CDR3 is 18 residues long. The germline gives CDR1 LNHNV, CDR2 YYDKDF (reference sequence). The V segment lost 0 bases and the J segment 6 bases; nucleotides outside the gene matches: 10. The CDR3 nucleotides are TGTGCCACCAGCAGAGATCTCGGGACAGGGGGTTTCGGTCAGCCCCAGCATTTT. This sequence encodes CATSRDLGTGGFGQPQHF.

The chain combines TRBV22-1 with TRBJ1-2. TRBV22-1 is termed a pseudogene. This CDR3 contains 10 residues. The CDR3 loop is CPGKTYGYTF. The CDR3 DNA reads TGTCCTGGGAAGACCTATGGCTACACCTTC.

This sequence joins TRBV11-2 and TRBJ1-3, with TRBD1 matching over 7 bases. Per germline, CDR1 SGHAT and CDR2 FQNNGV. After removal of 6 bases from V and 4 bases from J, the junction contained 6 bases not matched to a gene. The CDR3 runs to 14 residues. In nucleotides, the CDR3 is TGTGCCAGCAGATCTACAGGGGACGGAAACACCATATATTTT. Protein sequence: CASRSTGDGNTIYF.

The chain uses TRBV2 and TRBJ2-3; perhaps TRBD1 as D (5 bases). The CDR3 runs 14 residues. Germline CDR1 is SNHLY and CDR2 is FYNNEI. Between the trimmed V and J ends, which lost 2 bases and 3 bases, there was a span of 9 bases. DNA for the CDR3: TGTGCCAGCAGTGAATTAAGGGGTACAGATACGCAGTATTTT. Amino acids: CASSELRGTDTQYF.

This chain links TRBV5-1 with TRBJ1-5; tentative D call: TRBD1 (5 bases). Germline CDR1 reads SGHRS; CDR2 reads YFSETQ. The CDR3 extends over 13 amino acids. Deletions cut 0 bases from V and 7 bases from J, with 8 bases between. Here the CDR3 reads CASSLGYRQPQHF. The CDR3, as DNA: TGCGCCAGCAGCTTGGGGTACAGGCAGCCCCAGCATTTT.

This clone was observed a single time. The chain employs TRBV19 and TRBJ2-7; 9 bases agree with TRBD1. The germline V gene encodes CDR1 LNHDA and CDR2 SQIVND (reference sequence). The CDR3 sequence is 14 residues long. The trim removed 9 bases at V and 2 bases at J, leaving 8 bases unmatched. Here the CDR3 DNA reads TGTGCCAGCTCCGACAGGGGGGGCCCCTACGAGCAGTACTTC. Its protein product is CASSDRGGPYEQYF.

This rearrangement joins TRBV30 to TRBJ2-2; D may be TRBD2 (7 bases). The V and J ends lost 3 bases and 7 bases respectively, with 15 bases between them. Germline V gene lookup returns CDR1 GTSNPN and CDR2 SVGIG (reference sequence). The CDR3 runs to 14 residues. CDR3 loop: CAWSRGAPVGELFF. DNA of the CDR3: TGTGCCTGGAGCCGGGGGGCCCCCGTCGGGGAGCTGTTTTTT. Based on the CDR3 plus reference TRBV30 and TRBJ2-2, the full variable domain is SQTIHQWPATLVQPVGSPLSLECTVEGTSNPNLYWYRQAAGRGLQLLFYSVGIGQISSEVPQNLSASRPQDRQFILSSKKLLLSDSGFYLCAWSRGAPVGELFFGEGSRLTVL.

This clone was counted only a few times. The rearrangement links TRBV2 to TRBJ1-3; 7 nucleotides align to TRBD1. CDR1 is SNHLY and CDR2 is FYNNEI in the germline V gene. The CDR3 consists of 15 residues. J lost 0 bases, V lost 5 bases, and 4 bases had no gene match. The CDR3 loop reads CASSKTGNSGNTIYF. The CDR3 nucleotides read TGTGCCAGCAGTAAGACAGGGAACTCTGGAAACACCATATATTTT.

This chain connects TRBV7-2 to TRBJ2-7; TRBD1 or TRBD2 may be the D gene (5 bases each). This CDR3 region has 15 residues. The V end lost 5 bases, the J end lost 2 bases, and 16 bases lay between the germline ends. Germline V gives CDR1 SGHTA, CDR2 FQGNSA. This chain's CDR3 is CASSLTGTVTYEQYF. In DNA form, the CDR3 reads TGTGCCAGCAGCCTAACCGGGACGGTTACCTACGAGCAGTACTTC.

Points on this clone: The junction and the germline gene differ at one end; a read error may be behind it. This specimen includes other DNA sequences encoding the same CDR3. The chain joins TRBV30 to TRBJ2-2; perhaps TRBD2 as D (6 bases). The germline CDR1 and CDR2 sequences are GTSNPN and SVGIG (reference sequence). CDR3 length: 14 residues. The CDR3 nucleotides read TGTGCTTGGAGGTGGGACTCGGGCACCGGGGAGCTGTTTTTT. Translation: CAWRWDSGTGELFF.

The chain is built from TRBV4-1 and TRBJ1-2; possibly TRBD1 for D (6 bases). Germline values: CDR1 MGHRA, CDR2 YSYEKL. The CDR3 length is 15 residues. Between the trimmed V and J ends, which lost 0 bases and 4 bases, there was a span of 12 bases. The chain's CDR3 is CASSQDSGVRYGYTF. The CDR3 nucleotides are TGCGCCAGCAGCCAAGATTCAGGGGTGCGCTATGGCTACACCTTC.

This chain uses TRBV11-2 with TRBJ1-1; 8 bases align to TRBD1. The V gene's germline CDR1 is SGHAT and CDR2 FQNNGV. Trimming removed 5 bases from V and 1 base from J; junction bases left unmatched: 3. This CDR3 has 14 amino acids. The CDR3 loop reads CASSQGTGNTEAFF. The CDR3 DNA reads as TGTGCCAGCAGCCAAGGGACAGGGAACACTGAAGCTTTCTTT.

V usage is TRBV6-4 and J usage is TRBJ1-1; no clear D. Trimming stripped 6 bases from V and 2 bases from J, with 16 bases between. CDR1 MRHNA and CDR2 SNTAGT come from the germline V gene. This CDR3 comprises 15 residues. The DNA of the CDR3 is TGTGCCAGCAGCGAGGAACTTCGGCGCAACACTGAAGCTTTCTTT. This encodes CASSEELRRNTEAFF.

This clone has only one observation. The chain carries TRBV19 and TRBJ2-1, with TRBD2 matching over 12 bases. The CDR3 covers 17 residues. With 3 bases clipped from V and 2 bases from J, the junction kept 5 bases outside the gene matches. Per the germline V gene, CDR1 is LNHDA and CDR2 is SQIVND (reference sequence). CDR3 nucleotide sequence: TGTGCCAGTAGTATGAGACTAGCGGGGGAACCCTACAATGAGCAGTTCTTC. Protein sequence: CASSMRLAGEPYNEQFF.

The V gene is TRBV6-5, the J gene TRBJ2-7, with D unclear. This CDR3 is 12 amino acids long. CDR1 MNHEY and CDR2 SVGAGI come from the germline V gene. Trimming took 4 bases from V and 4 from J, leaving 8 bases between them. This chain's CDR3 is CASSSPIYEQYF. CDR3 coding DNA: TGTGCCAGCAGTTCCCCCATATACGAGCAGTACTTC.

The CDR3 nucleotides read TGTGCCAGTAGTGTTTCCGGGACAGGCCGCCACGAGCAGTACTTC. It is translated as CASSVSGTGRHEQYF. The chain has TRBV19 and TRBJ2-7; 8 nucleotides align to TRBD1. Germline V gene lookup returns CDR1 LNHDA and CDR2 SQIVND (reference sequence). The CDR3 is 15 residues long. V shed 5 bases and J 5 bases; nucleotides not matched to a gene: 11.

V and J are TRBV6-5 and TRBJ1-2; D gene unclear. Germline CDR1 and CDR2: MNHEY and SVGAGI. The V gene lost 4 bases and the J gene lost 3 bases, with 9 bases spanning the gap. The CDR3 extends over 13 amino acids. In nucleotides, the CDR3 is TGTGCCAGCAGTTCCACCCTAGACTATGGCTACACCTTC. Translating gives CASSSTLDYGYTF.

The V gene is TRBV4-3, the J gene TRBJ2-1; TRBD2 is a possible D gene (5 bases). This CDR3 has 16 amino acids. V lost 1 base, J lost 2 bases, and 12 bases lay in between. Germline values: CDR1 LGHNA, CDR2 YSLEER. The DNA of the CDR3 is TGCGCCAGCAGCCAAGTGTTAGGGAGTGCCTACAATGAGCAGTTCTTC. As protein: CASSQVLGSAYNEQFF.